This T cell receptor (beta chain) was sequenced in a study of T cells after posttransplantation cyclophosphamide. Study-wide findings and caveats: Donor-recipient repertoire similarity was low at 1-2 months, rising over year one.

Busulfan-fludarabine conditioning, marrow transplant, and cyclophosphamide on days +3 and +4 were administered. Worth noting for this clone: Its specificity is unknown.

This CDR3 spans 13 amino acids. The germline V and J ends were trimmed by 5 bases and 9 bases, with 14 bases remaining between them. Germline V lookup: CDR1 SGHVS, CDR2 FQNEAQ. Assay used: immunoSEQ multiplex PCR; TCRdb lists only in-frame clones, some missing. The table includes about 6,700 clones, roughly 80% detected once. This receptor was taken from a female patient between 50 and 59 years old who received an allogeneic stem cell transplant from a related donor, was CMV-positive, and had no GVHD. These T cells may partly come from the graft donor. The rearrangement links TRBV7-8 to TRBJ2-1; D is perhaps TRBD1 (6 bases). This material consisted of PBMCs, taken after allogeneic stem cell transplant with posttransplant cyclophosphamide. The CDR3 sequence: CASSLQTGLEQFF. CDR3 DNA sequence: TGTGCCAGCAGCCTCCAAACAGGGCTTGAGCAGTTCTTC.